This T cell receptor beta chain derives from a study of blood T cell repertoires in COVID-19. Study in general: COVID-19 samples, acute and convalescent, were from the United States, Italy and Spain. PBMCs, B-cell-depleted T cells, or T cells were the source of the cDNA or gDNA that made up the material.

The assay was immunoSEQ multiplex PCR, and TCRdb's table has in-frame clones only and misses some. The table shows 400,000 to 500,000 clones, with around nine tenths occurring only once. CDR1 is SNHLY and CDR2 is FYNNEI in the germline V gene. Trimming removed 2 bases from V and 5 bases from J, with 15 bases in between. The CDR3 extends over 15 amino acids. Participant-given clinical history determined each cohort assignment. For recovered donors of Cohort 3, there were two negative PCRs, clearance, or symptom resolution. The receptor's source is a woman in her thirties or forties who had recovered from COVID-19. This chain connects TRBV2 to TRBJ2-5; possibly TRBD1 for D (6 bases). The sequenced sample consisted of PBMCs or T cells enriched from blood (not recorded which). As DNA, the CDR3 is TGTGCCAGCAGTGAATCCCAGGGGTTGGGCGAGACCCAGTACTTC. This codes for CASSESQGLGETQYF.